The TCR beta chain described here comes from a study of OX40 agonist ivuxolimab in advanced cancers. Concerning the study at large: The costimulatory receptor OX40 (CD134) was targeted by ivuxolimab, a fully human IgG2 agonistic monoclonal antibody. Intravenous ivuxolimab was administered to patients every 2 weeks at six dose levels: 0.01, 0.1, 0.3, 1.5, 3 and 10 mg/kg. Among the roughly 50 dose-escalation patients, roughly 20 had hepatocellular carcinoma, 15 or so melanoma, 9 renal cell carcinoma and 9 head and neck cancer. In the dose-escalation cohort, approximately 80% of patients were male, and the mean age was roughly 60 years with a range of about 20 to 80. Patients were allowed to have had prior anti-PD-1, anti-PD-L1 or anti-CTLA-4 therapy, and 30% to 50% of the dose-escalation patients had previously received checkpoint inhibitors. Partial responses were achieved by three dose-escalation patients, of whom one had hepatocellular carcinoma and two had cutaneous melanoma. The purpose of peripheral TCRbeta sequencing was to test whether ivuxolimab changed TCR sequence diversity and led to clonal T-cell expansion. The paper describes the monotherapy dose-escalation part (N of about 52 patients) of the phase I trial of ivuxolimab.

A word on this clone: Its antigen remains unidentified. No much larger clone is present one base from it, and per-base qualities are unavailable.

The trial excluded patients who had a history of autoimmune disease or who were on systemic immunosuppression. In every dose cohort, peripheral blood was drawn for TCR sequencing at baseline, cycle 4 day 1, and cycle 7 day 1. The samples were taken from a phase I, first-in-human, multicenter, open-label dose-escalation trial of ivuxolimab. Adults with locally advanced or metastatic melanoma, renal cell, hepatocellular, or head and neck squamous cell carcinoma were enrolled in the trial. Before TCR sequencing, CD4+ T cells and CD8+ T cells were sorted from peripheral blood as separate populations. From a lookup of the germline V gene, CDR1 and CDR2 are SGDLS and YYNGEE. V was cut back by 4 bases and J by 8 bases, leaving a gap of 19 bases between them. CDR3 length: 15 amino acids, cysteine to phenylalanine. The read is trimmed to its CDR3 DNA, 45 bases read in frame from base 1. To sequence the TCRbeta CDR3 region, genomic DNA was isolated from the sorted cells. The immunoSEQ Assay was used for sequencing of TCRbeta CDR3 regions. Drawn from immuneACCESS, this table holds only the in-frame rearrangements with V and J called that TCRdb kept. Clones are partly lost; checked studies trace under half to an unresolved V gene and leave the rest unexplained. This sample holds tens of thousands of clones; approximately 86% were observed only once. The ten largest make up 5.9% of the sample.

General study outcomes and caveats: At doses of 0.1 to 3.0 mg/kg, clonal expansion of both CD4+ and CD8+ T cells in blood was seen between baseline and week 6. Low levels of normalized T-cell clonal expansion were also seen in some patients who did not respond. On average, CD8+ T cells showed more expanded clones than CD4+ T cells after ivuxolimab. In the 0.1-3.0 mg/kg groups, partial responders were among the patients with the lowest normalized peripheral clonal expansion, particularly in CD8+ T cells. The antigen specificity of the peripheral T cells that underwent clonal expansion was not determined.

The material was CD4+ or CD8+ T cells sorted from blood, obtained in a trial of the OX40 agonist ivuxolimab. This receptor was taken from an adult with an advanced solid tumor such as melanoma, head and neck, liver or kidney cancer. The chain employs TRBV9 and TRBJ2-1; a tentative D call is TRBD1 (6 bases match). The CDR3 amino acid sequence is: CASSPSGGRGHEQFF. The bases read TGTGCCAGCAGCCCATCCGGTGGCAGGGGCCATGAGCAGTTCTTC.